This T cell receptor (beta chain) is from a study of PD-1 blockade in mismatch repair-deficient tumors. Across the whole study: All were previously treated, progressing patients with eleven to twelve mismatch repair-deficient cancer types.

For this clone: The antigen remains unidentified.

CDR3 length equals 13 residues. CDR1 and CDR2 from the germline V gene are SGHRS and YFSETQ. V was pared by 3 bases and J by 6 bases, with 6 bases of the junction left unmatched. Study-level points and caveats: Tumor-resident clones, often absent from pretreatment blood, expanded after pembrolizumab and then contracted.

Using immunoSEQ multiplex PCR, the repertoire was profiled, and TCRdb retains in-frame clones only, with some absent. The sample lists about 120,000 clones; roughly 90% were seen once. This clonotype was sampled from an adult with mismatch repair-deficient cancer. The chain is built from TRBV5-1 and TRBJ2-7, with TRBD1 matching over 7 bases. The sequences come from peripheral blood, collected approximately 72 weeks after starting pembrolizumab. The CDR3 is CASSSTGTGEQYF. The CDR3 DNA reads TGCGCCAGCAGCTCGACAGGGACCGGCGAGCAGTACTTC.